Sequencing of this TCR beta chain was carried out in a study of blood T cell repertoires in COVID-19. For the study at large: T cells, B-cell-depleted T cells, or PBMCs supplied cDNA or gDNA.

As originally analysed: Reference gene primer amplification in the assay estimated nucleated cell counts. The assay was immunoSEQ multiplex PCR, and TCRdb's table has in-frame clones only and misses some. D and trimming were read from the DNA, whereas the V and J calls and clone size are those reported in that table. The sample has nearly 80,000 clones; approximately 80% are singletons. This clonotype originated in a woman aged 70-85 years with acute or convalescent COVID-19. Input material: peripheral blood.

In DNA form, the CDR3 reads TGTGCCTGGAATTTCCGGGGAAGCTACACCTTC. Translated: CAWNFRGSYTF. The chain uses TRBV30 and TRBJ1-2; unclear D gene. Trimming shortened V by 4 bases and J by 9 bases, and 12 bases separated the two germline ends. In germline, CDR1 is GTSNPN, CDR2 SVGIG (reference sequence). The CDR3 runs to 11 residues.